This TCR beta chain comes out of a study of T cells in Graves' hyperthyroidism and ophthalmopathy. From RNA transcripts, TCR beta CDR3 regions were amplified. HTBI primers were used for first-round RT-PCR of the TCR CDR3. TCRdb re-derived calls from the multiplex PCR reads in MiXCR, one entry per CDR3 protein. The table includes 480,000 or so distinct CDR3 sequences, 40% to 50% detected once. There are 15 residues in the CDR3. Per the germline V gene, CDR1 is SGDLS and CDR2 is YYNGEE. V lost 4 bases, J lost 3 bases, and 17 bases lay in between. Sequencing used peripheral blood or thyroid tissue (not recorded which). The sequence was collected from an adult woman with Graves' disease, either hyperthyroidism or ophthalmopathy (not recorded which). This chain joins TRBV9 and TRBJ2-7; D tentatively fits TRBD1 or TRBD2 (5 bases each). The CDR3 region is CASSRDQAASYEQYF. The CDR3 bases are TGTGCCAGCAGCCGGGACCAGGCGGCCAGCTACGAGCAGTACTTC.